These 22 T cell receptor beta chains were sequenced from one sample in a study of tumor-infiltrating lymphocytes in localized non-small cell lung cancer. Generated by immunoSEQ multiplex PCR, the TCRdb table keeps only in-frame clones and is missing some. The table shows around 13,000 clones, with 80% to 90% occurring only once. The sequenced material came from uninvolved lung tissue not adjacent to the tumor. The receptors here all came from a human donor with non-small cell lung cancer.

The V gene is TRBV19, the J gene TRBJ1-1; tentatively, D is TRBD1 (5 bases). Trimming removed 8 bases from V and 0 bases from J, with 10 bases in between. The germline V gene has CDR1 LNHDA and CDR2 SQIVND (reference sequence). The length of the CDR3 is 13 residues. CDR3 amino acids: CASGAALNTEAFF. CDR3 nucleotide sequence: TGTGCCAGTGGGGCAGCGTTGAACACTGAAGCTTTCTTT.

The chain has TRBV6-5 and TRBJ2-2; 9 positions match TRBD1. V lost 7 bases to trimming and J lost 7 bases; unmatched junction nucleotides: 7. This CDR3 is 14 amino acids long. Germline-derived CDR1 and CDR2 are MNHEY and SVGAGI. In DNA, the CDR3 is TGTGCCAGCACTGCACAGGGGGCAGGCGGGGAGCTGTTTTTT. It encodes CASTAQGAGGELFF.

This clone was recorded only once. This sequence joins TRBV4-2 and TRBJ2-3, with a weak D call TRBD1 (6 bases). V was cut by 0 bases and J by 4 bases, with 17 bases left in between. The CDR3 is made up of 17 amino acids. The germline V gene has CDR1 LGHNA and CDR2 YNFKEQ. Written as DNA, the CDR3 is TGTGCCAGCAGCCAAGATGGGACAACTTATGTGGCAGATACGCAGTATTTT. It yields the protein CASSQDGTTYVADTQYF.

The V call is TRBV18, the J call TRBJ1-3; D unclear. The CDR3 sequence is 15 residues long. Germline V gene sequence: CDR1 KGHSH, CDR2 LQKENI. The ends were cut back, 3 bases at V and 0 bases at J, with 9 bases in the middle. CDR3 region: CASSPDMGSGNTIYF. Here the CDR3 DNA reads TGTGCCAGCTCACCTGACATGGGCTCTGGAAACACCATATATTTT.

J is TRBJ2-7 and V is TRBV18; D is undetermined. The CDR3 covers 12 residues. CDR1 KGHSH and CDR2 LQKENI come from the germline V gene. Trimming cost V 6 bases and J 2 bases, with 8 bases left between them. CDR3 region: CASSITTYEQYF. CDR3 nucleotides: TGTGCCAGCTCTATTACTACCTACGAGCAGTACTTC.

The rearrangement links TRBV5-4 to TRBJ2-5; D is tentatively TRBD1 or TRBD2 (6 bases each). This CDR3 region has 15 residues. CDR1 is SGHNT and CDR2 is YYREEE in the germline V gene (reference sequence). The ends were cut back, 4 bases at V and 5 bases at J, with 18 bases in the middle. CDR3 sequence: CASSKAEGGGETQYF. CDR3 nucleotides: TGTGCCAGCAGCAAAGCCGAGGGGGGCGGCGAGACCCAGTACTTC.

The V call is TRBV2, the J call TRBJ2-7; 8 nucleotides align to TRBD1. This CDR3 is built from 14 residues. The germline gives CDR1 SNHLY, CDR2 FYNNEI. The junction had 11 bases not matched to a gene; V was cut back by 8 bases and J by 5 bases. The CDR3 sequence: CASLPDRVDHEQYF. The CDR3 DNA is TGTGCCAGCCTTCCGGACAGGGTTGACCACGAGCAGTACTTC. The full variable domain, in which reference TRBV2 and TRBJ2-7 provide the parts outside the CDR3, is EPEVTQTPSHQVTQMGQEVILRCVPISNHLYFYWYRQILGQKVEFLVSFYNNEISEKSEIFDDQFSVERPDGSNFTLKIRSTKLEDSAMYFCASLPDRVDHEQYFGPGTRLTVT.

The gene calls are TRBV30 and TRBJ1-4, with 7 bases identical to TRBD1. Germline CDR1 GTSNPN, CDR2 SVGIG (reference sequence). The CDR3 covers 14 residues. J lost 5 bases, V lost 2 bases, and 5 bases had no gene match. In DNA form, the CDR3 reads TGTGCCTGGAGTCGCCAGGGGGGGAATGAAAAACTGTTTTTT. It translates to CAWSRQGGNEKLFF.

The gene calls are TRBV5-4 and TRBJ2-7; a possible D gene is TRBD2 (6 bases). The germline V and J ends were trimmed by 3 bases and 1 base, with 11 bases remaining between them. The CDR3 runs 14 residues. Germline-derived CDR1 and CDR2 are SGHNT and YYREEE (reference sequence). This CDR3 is CASSWEDNSYEQYF. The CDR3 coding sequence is TGTGCCAGCAGCTGGGAGGATAATTCCTACGAGCAGTACTTC.

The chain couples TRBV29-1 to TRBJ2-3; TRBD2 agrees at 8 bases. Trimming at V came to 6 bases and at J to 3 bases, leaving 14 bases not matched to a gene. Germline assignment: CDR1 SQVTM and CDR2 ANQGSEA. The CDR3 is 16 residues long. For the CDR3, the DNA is TGCAGCGTGGGAGATTTTACTAGCGGCAATACAGATACGCAGTATTTT. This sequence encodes CSVGDFTSGNTDTQYF.

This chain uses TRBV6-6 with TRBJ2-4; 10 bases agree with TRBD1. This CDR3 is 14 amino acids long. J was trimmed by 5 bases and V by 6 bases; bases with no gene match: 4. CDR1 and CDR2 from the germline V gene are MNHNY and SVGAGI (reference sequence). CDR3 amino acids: CASRRDRGENIQYF. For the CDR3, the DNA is TGTGCCAGCAGACGGGACAGGGGCGAAAACATTCAGTACTTC.

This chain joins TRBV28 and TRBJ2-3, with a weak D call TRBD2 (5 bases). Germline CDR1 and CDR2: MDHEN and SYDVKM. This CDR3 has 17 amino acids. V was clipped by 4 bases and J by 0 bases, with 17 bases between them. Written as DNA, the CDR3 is TGTGCCAGCAGTTCCCTACTAGACCGCACTAGCACAGATACGCAGTATTTT. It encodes CASSSLLDRTSTDTQYF.

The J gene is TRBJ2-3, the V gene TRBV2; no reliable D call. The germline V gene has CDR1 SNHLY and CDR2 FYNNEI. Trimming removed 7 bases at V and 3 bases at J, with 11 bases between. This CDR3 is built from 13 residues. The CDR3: CASTGPVTDTQYF. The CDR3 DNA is TGTGCCAGCACCGGACCCGTTACAGATACGCAGTATTTT.

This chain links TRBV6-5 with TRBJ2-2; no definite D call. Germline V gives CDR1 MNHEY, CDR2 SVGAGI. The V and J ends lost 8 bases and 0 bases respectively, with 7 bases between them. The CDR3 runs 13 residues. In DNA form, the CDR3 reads TGTGCCAGCCGTCAGGCGAACACCGGGGAGCTGTTTTTT. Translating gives CASRQANTGELFF.

This CDR3 reads CAWSGGNSPLHF. CDR3 nucleotide sequence: TGTGCCTGGAGTGGGGGGAATTCACCCCTCCACTTT. The gene calls are TRBV30 and TRBJ1-6; D possibly corresponds to TRBD1 (5 bases). The germline gives CDR1 GTSNPN, CDR2 SVGIG (reference sequence). The CDR3 consists of 12 residues. V lost 1 base to trimming and J lost 7 bases, with 5 bases between them.

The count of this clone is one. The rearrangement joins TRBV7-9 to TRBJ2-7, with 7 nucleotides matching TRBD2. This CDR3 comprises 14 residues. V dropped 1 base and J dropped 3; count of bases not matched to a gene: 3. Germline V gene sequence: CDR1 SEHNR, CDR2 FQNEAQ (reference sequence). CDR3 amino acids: CASSLVERDYEQYF. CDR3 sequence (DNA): TGTGCCAGCAGCTTAGTGGAGCGGGACTACGAGCAGTACTTC.

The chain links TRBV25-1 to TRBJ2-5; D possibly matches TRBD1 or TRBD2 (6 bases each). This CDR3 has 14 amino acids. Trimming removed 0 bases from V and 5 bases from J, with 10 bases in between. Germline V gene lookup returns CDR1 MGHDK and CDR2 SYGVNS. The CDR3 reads CASSEYRGGETQYF. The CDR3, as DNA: TGTGCCAGCAGTGAATATCGAGGGGGGGAGACCCAGTACTTC.

CDR3 amino acids: CASPTGIGMFF. CDR3 nucleotide sequence: TGTGCCAGCCCTACAGGTATTGGAATGTTTTTT. This rearrangement joins TRBV28 to TRBJ1-4; D might be TRBD1 (5 bases). The germline V gene has CDR1 MDHEN and CDR2 SYDVKM. Trimming took 8 bases from V and 15 from J, leaving 16 bases between them. This CDR3 contains 11 residues.

CDR3 residues: CASSVTTGGANEQFF. CDR3 coding DNA: TGTGCCAGCAGCGTAACCACCGGGGGGGCGAATGAGCAGTTCTTC. The chain links TRBV9 to TRBJ2-1; TRBD2 aligns across 8 bases. Germline V gene data show CDR1 as SGDLS and CDR2 as YYNGEE. Trimming at V came to 1 base and at J to 7 bases, leaving 7 bases not matched to a gene. CDR3 size: 15 residues.

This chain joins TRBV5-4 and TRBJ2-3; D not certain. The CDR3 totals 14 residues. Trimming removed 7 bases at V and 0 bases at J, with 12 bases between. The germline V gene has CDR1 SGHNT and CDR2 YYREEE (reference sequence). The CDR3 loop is CASQTEISTDTQYF. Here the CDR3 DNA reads TGTGCCAGCCAGACCGAGATTAGCACAGATACGCAGTATTTT.

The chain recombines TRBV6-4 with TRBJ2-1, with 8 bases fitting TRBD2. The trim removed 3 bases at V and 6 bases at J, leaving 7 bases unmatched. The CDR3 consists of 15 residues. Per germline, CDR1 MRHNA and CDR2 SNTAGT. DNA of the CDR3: TGTGCCAGCAGTGAGGAAGCGGGGGACACCAATGAGCAGTTCTTC. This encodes CASSEEAGDTNEQFF.

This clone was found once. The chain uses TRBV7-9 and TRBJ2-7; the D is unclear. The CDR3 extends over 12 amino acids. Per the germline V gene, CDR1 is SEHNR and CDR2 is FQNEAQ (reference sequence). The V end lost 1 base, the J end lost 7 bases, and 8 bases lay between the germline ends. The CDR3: CASSLDLGEQYF. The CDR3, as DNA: TGTGCCAGCAGCTTAGATCTGGGGGAGCAGTACTTC.